This T cell receptor (beta chain) was sequenced in a study of early T cells in non-severe SARS-CoV-2 infection. Unique molecular identifier tags were affixed to discrete cDNA molecules. One entry per CDR3 protein, called by TCRdb with MiXCR from the 5' RACE reads. The sample has roughly 51,000 distinct CDR3 sequences; approximately 9.4% are singletons. This clonotype was seen only a few times. This receptor was obtained from an adult who was a healthcare worker with PCR-confirmed SARS-CoV-2 infection or an uninfected control (not recorded which). The sample was whole blood.

The CDR3 nucleotides are TGCAGCGTCGAGGCGGGAGTCGCTGAGCAGTTCTTC. Amino acid sequence: CSVEAGVAEQFF. The chain is built from TRBV29-1 and TRBJ2-1; 7 bases line up with TRBD2. The junction had 8 bases not matched to a gene; V was cut back by 6 bases and J by 9 bases. The germline CDR1 and CDR2 sequences are SQVTM and ANQGSEA. The CDR3 has 12 amino acids.